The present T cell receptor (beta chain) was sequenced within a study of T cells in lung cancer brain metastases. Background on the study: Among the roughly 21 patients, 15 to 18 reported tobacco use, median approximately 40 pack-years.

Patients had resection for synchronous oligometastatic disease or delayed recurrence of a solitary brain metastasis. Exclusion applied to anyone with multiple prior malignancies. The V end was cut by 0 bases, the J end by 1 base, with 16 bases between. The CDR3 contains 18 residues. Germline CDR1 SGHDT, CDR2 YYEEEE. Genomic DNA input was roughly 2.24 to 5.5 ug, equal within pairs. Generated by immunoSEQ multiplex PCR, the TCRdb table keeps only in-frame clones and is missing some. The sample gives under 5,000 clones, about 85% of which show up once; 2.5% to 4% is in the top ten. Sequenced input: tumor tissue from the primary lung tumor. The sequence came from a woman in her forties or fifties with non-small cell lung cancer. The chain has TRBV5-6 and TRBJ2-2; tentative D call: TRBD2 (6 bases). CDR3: CASSLAGRGPKNTGELFF. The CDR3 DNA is TGTGCCAGCAGCTTGGCCGGGCGGGGCCCCAAGAACACCGGGGAGCTGTTTTTT.